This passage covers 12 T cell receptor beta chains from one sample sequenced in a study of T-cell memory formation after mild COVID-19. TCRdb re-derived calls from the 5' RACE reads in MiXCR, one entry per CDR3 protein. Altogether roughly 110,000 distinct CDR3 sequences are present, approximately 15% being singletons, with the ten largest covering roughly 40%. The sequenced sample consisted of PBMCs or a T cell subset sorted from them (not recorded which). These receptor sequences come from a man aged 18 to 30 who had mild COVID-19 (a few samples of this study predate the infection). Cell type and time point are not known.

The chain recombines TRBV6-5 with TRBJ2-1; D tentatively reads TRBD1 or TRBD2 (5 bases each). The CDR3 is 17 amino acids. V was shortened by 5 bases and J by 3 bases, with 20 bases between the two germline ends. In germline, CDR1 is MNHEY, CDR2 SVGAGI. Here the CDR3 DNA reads TGTGCCAGCAGTGAGGGCCCCCGGACACCCGTCTACAATGAGCAGTTCTTC. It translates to CASSEGPRTPVYNEQFF.

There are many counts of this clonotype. The CDR3 nucleotides are TGCGCCAGCAGCCAAGAGTCAGGCGTCACAGATACGCAGTATTTT. This sequence encodes CASSQESGVTDTQYF. The J gene is TRBJ2-3, the V gene TRBV4-3; D is undetermined. V lost 0 bases to trimming and J lost 2 bases, with 9 bases between them. The CDR3 sequence is 15 residues long. Looked up from germline, CDR1 is LGHNA and CDR2 is YSLEER.

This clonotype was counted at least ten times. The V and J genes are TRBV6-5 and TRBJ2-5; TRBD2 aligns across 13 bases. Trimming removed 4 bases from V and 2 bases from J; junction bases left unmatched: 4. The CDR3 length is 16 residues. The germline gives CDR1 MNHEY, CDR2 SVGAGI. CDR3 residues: CASSLGTSGAQETQYF. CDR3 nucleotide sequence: TGTGCCAGCAGTTTAGGGACTAGCGGGGCACAAGAGACCCAGTACTTC.

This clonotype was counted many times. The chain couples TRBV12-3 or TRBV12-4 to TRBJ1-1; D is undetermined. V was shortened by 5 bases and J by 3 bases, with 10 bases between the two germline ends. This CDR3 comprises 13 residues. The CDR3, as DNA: TGTGCCAGCAGTCCAATAGAGGACACTGAAGCTTTCTTT. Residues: CASSPIEDTEAFF.

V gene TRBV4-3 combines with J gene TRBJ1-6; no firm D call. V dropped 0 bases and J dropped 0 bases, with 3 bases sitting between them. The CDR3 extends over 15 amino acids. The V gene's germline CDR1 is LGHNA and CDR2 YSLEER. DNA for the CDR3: TGCGCCAGCAGCCAAGATAGCTCCTATAATTCACCCCTCCACTTT. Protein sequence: CASSQDSSYNSPLHF.

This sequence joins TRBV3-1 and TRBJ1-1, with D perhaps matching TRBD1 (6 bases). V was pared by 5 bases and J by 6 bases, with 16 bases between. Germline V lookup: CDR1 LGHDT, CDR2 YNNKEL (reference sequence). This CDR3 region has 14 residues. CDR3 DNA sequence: TGTGCCAGCAGCTACCTATACAGGGATCCTGAAGCTTTCTTT. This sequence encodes CASSYLYRDPEAFF.

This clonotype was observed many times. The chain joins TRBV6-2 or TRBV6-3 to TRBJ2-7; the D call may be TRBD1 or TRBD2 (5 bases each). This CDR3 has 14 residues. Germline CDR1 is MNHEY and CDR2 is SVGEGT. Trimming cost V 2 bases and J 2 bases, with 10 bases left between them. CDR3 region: CASSYGTTTYEQYV. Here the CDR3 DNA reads TGTGCCAGCAGTTACGGGACGACTACCTACGAGCAGTACGTC.

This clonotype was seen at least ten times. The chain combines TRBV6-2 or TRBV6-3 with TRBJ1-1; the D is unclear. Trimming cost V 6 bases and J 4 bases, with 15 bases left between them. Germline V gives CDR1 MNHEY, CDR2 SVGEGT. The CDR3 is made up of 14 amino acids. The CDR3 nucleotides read TGTGCCAGCAGCTTCCTGTCTCGGAGCACTGAAGCTTTCTTT. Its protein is CASSFLSRSTEAFF.

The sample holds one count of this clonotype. CDR3 sequence: CASSDRENSPLHF. DNA of the CDR3: TGTGCCAGCAGCGACCGTGAGAATTCACCCCTCCACTTT. The chain couples TRBV9 to TRBJ1-6; D unresolved. The germline gives CDR1 SGDLS, CDR2 YYNGEE. The CDR3 sequence is 13 residues long. Trimming cost V 3 bases and J 7 bases, with 8 bases left between them. The full variable domain, with the rest looked up from reference TRBV9 and TRBJ1-6, is DSGVTQTPKHLITATGQRVTLRCSPRSGDLSVYWYQQSLDQGLQFLIQYYNGEERAKGNILERFSAQQFPDLHSELNLSSLELGDSALYFCASSDRENSPLHFGNGTRLTVT.

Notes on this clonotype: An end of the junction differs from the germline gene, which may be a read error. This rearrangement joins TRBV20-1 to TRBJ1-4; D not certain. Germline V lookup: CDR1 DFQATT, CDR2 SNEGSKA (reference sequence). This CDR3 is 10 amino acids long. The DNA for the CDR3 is TGCAGTGTTAGATCGGGAAAACTGTTTTTT. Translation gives CSVRSGKLFF.

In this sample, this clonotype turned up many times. CDR3 region: CASSLGSRGEQYV. The CDR3 region has the DNA TGTGCCAGCAGTCTCGGGAGCAGGGGTGAGCAGTACGTC. This chain uses TRBV27 with TRBJ2-7; D is possibly TRBD1 or TRBD2 (6 bases each). The CDR3 length is 13 residues. Trimming left V 5 bases short and J 7 bases short, with 15 bases between. The germline V gene encodes CDR1 MNHEY and CDR2 SMNVEV (reference sequence).

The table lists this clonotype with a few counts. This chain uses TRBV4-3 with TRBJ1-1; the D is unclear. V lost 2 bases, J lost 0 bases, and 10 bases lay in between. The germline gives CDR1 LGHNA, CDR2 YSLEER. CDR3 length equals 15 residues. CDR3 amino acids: CASSQLRQMNTEAFF. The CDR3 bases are TGCGCCAGCAGCCAACTGAGACAAATGAACACTGAAGCTTTCTTT.